The 17 T cell receptor beta chains reported below all come from one sample, sequenced in a study of cytomegalovirus exposure and HLA in healthy donors. The PCR was carried out with 60 Vbeta primers and 13 Jbeta primers. Profiling relied on immunoSEQ multiplex PCR, and the TCRdb table lists in-frame clones only, not all of them. The sample lists some 190,000 clones; around three quarters were seen once. Sequenced sample: PBMCs. The origin of the receptors is a woman aged 30 to 39 in good health and CMV-seropositive.

CDR3 coding DNA: TGTGCTAGTGGTTTGGACTCCCCGAGGACTGAAGCTTTCTTT. It specifies CASGLDSPRTEAFF. This chain connects TRBV12-5 to TRBJ1-1; the D is unclear. The length of the CDR3 is 14 residues. The V gene lost 1 base and the J gene lost 5 bases, with 11 bases spanning the gap. The V gene's germline CDR1 is LGHNT and CDR2 FRNRAP.

This chain connects TRBV6-5 to TRBJ2-7; 8 bases map to TRBD1. The CDR3 has 12 amino acids. V shed 7 bases, J shed 3 bases, and the junction held 2 bases outside the gene matches. Germline V gene lookup returns CDR1 MNHEY and CDR2 SVGAGI. In DNA, the CDR3 is TGTGCCAGCACGACAGGGGACTACGAGCAGTACTTC. It specifies CASTTGDYEQYF.

CDR3 nucleotide sequence: TGTGCCAGCAGCTCCCCGGGACTCCTCCGGGGCCAGTACTTC. Its translation is CASSSPGLLRGQYF. V and J are TRBV7-2 and TRBJ2-5, with a tentative D call TRBD2 (6 bases). CDR3 length: 14 amino acids. V was trimmed by 4 bases and J by 10 bases, leaving 19 bases between them. The V gene's germline CDR1 is SGHTA and CDR2 FQGNSA.

The chain carries TRBV7-9 and TRBJ2-2; 8 bases line up with TRBD1. The junction had 9 bases not matched to a gene; V was cut back by 4 bases and J by 5 bases. Germline loops: CDR1 SEHNR, CDR2 FQNEAQ (reference sequence). This CDR3 region has 16 residues. The CDR3 sequence is CASSYEDRGWTGELFF. The CDR3 DNA is TGTGCCAGCAGCTACGAAGACAGGGGTTGGACCGGGGAGCTGTTTTTT.

This chain uses TRBV5-4 with TRBJ1-2; 8 bases map to TRBD1. The germline gives CDR1 SGHNT, CDR2 YYREEE (reference sequence). With V trimmed by 0 bases and J by 4 bases, 5 bases remained unmatched. The CDR3 has 15 residues. CDR3 residues: CASSLVGQVVYGYTF. CDR3 DNA: TGTGCCAGCAGCTTGGTGGGACAGGTAGTCTATGGCTACACCTTC. The whole variable domain, filled in from reference TRBV5-4 and TRBJ1-2, reads ETGVTQSPTHLIKTRGQQVTLRCSSQSGHNTVSWYQQALGQGPQFIFQYYREEENGRGNFPPRFSGLQFPNYSSELNVNALELDDSALYLCASSLVGQVVYGYTFGSGTRLTVV.

A remark on this clone: The germline gene is not matched at one end of the junction; a read error may be the cause. The chain is built from TRBV7-9 and TRBJ1-2; tentative D call: TRBD1 (5 bases). The CDR3 length is 14 residues. Germline values: CDR1 SEHNR, CDR2 FQNEAQ (reference sequence). The CDR3 DNA is TGTTCCAGCAGCTTAGCACAGGAGAACTATGGCTACACCTTC. It codes for CSSSLAQENYGYTF.

The chain joins TRBV5-1 to TRBJ2-2; D is possibly TRBD1 (5 bases). V gave up 4 bases and J gave up 2 bases, with 18 bases separating them. Germline assignment: CDR1 SGHRS and CDR2 YFSETQ. The CDR3 loop spans 17 amino acids. The CDR3 is CASSHPPGQGNTGELFF. The CDR3 bases are TGCGCCAGCAGCCACCCCCCTGGGCAGGGTAACACCGGGGAGCTGTTTTTT. The whole variable domain, filled in from reference TRBV5-1 and TRBJ2-2, reads KAGVTQTPRYLIKTRGQQVTLSCSPISGHRSVSWYQQTPGQGLQFLFEYFSETQRNKGNFPGRFSGRQFSNSRSEMNVSTLELGDSALYLCASSHPPGQGNTGELFFGEGSRLTVL.

A single count supports this clone. This sequence joins TRBV19 and TRBJ1-2, with 8 bases fitting TRBD1. The CDR3 contains 12 residues. V lost 7 bases, J lost 4 bases, and 2 bases stayed unmatched. Germline CDR1 and CDR2: LNHDA and SQIVND (reference sequence). CDR3 sequence (DNA): TGTGCCAGTAAGGACAGGGCCTATGGCTACACCTTC. Residues: CASKDRAYGYTF.

V gene TRBV30 combines with J gene TRBJ1-3; a weak D match, TRBD1 (5 bases). The CDR3 sequence is 15 residues long. Trimming cost V 2 bases and J 7 bases, with 18 bases left between them. Germline values: CDR1 GTSNPN, CDR2 SVGIG (reference sequence). The CDR3 DNA sequence: TGTGCCTGGAGTCCCCCAAGATCAGGGCGCAACACCATATATTTT. Translation gives CAWSPPRSGRNTIYF.

V usage is TRBV7-7 and J usage is TRBJ2-7; D is possibly TRBD2 (5 bases). The CDR3 has 15 residues. V gave up 0 bases and J gave up 1 base, with 10 bases separating them. Germline CDR1 and CDR2: SSHAT and FNYEAQ (reference sequence). This CDR3 is CASSLAYGESYEQYF. The DNA for the CDR3 is TGTGCCAGCAGCTTAGCGTACGGGGAGTCCTACGAGCAGTACTTC.

This chain's CDR3 is CASSRRQGENSPLHF. Written as DNA, the CDR3 is TGTGCCAGCTCCCGCCGACAGGGAGAGAATTCACCCCTCCACTTT. The V call is TRBV18, the J call TRBJ1-6, with 7 bases fitting TRBD1. Trimming at V came to 6 bases and at J to 7 bases, leaving 9 bases not matched to a gene. Per the germline V gene, CDR1 is KGHSH and CDR2 is LQKENI. The CDR3 runs to 15 residues.

The rearrangement joins TRBV6-5 to TRBJ1-2, with a possible D match to TRBD1 (5 bases). The CDR3 is 15 residues long. The V gene lost 6 bases and the J gene lost 0 bases, with 14 bases spanning the gap. The germline V gene has CDR1 MNHEY and CDR2 SVGAGI. The CDR3 DNA reads as TGTGCCAGCAGGGACGCCTCAGGGACTAACTATGGCTACACCTTC. Encoded protein: CASRDASGTNYGYTF.

This rearrangement joins TRBV7-3 to TRBJ1-6; 8 nucleotides line up with TRBD1. Germline CDR1 reads SGHTA; CDR2 reads FQGTGA. The trim removed 11 bases at V and 7 bases at J, leaving 13 bases unmatched. The CDR3 is 15 residues long. CDR3 bases: TGTGCCTCCAGGGCGACAGGGGCCCCCAATTCACCCCTCCACTTT. This encodes CASRATGAPNSPLHF. Looking up the rest from reference TRBV7-3 and TRBJ1-6 gives the full variable domain: GAGVSQTPSNKVTEKGKYVELRCDPISGHTALYWYRQSLGQGPEFLIYFQGTGAADDSGLPNDRFFAVRPEGSVSTLKIQRTERGDSAVYLCASRATGAPNSPLHFGNGTRLTVT.

V is TRBV5-1 and J is TRBJ1-4, with TRBD1 as a possible D gene (5 bases). Germline CDR1 and CDR2: SGHRS and YFSETQ. The V and J ends lost 3 bases and 3 bases respectively, with 12 bases between them. This CDR3 spans 15 amino acids. The CDR3, as DNA: TGCGCCAGCAGCTCCGGGTCAGGGTCTAATGAAAAACTGTTTTTT. Translated, it gives CASSSGSGSNEKLFF. Based on the CDR3 plus reference TRBV5-1 and TRBJ1-4, the full variable domain is KAGVTQTPRYLIKTRGQQVTLSCSPISGHRSVSWYQQTPGQGLQFLFEYFSETQRNKGNFPGRFSGRQFSNSRSEMNVSTLELGDSALYLCASSSGSGSNEKLFFGSGTQLSVL.

This rearrangement joins TRBV6-6 to TRBJ2-7; D might be TRBD2 (6 bases). Trimming left V 5 bases short and J 1 base short, with 15 bases between. The CDR3 runs 15 residues. CDR1 and CDR2 (germline): MNHNY, SVGAGI (reference sequence). CDR3 DNA sequence: TGTGCCAGCAGTGAGATAGGAGGGCCTTCCTACGAGCAGTACTTC. Its protein product is CASSEIGGPSYEQYF.

V usage is TRBV19 and J usage is TRBJ2-2, with TRBD2 matching over 10 bases. The CDR3 has 16 residues. The germline V gene encodes CDR1 LNHDA and CDR2 SQIVND (reference sequence). The J segment lost 4 bases and the V segment lost 3 bases, leaving 5 bases of the junction unmatched. The CDR3 here is CASSIEPSGGTGELFF. The CDR3 nucleotides read TGTGCCAGTAGTATCGAGCCTAGCGGGGGCACCGGGGAGCTGTTTTTT.

The chain employs TRBV14 and TRBJ2-5; 9 nucleotides agree with TRBD2. Losses at the gene ends were 0 bases for V and 5 bases for J; bases not matched to a gene: 10. Germline V gene lookup returns CDR1 SGHDN and CDR2 FVKESK. This CDR3 comprises 17 residues. DNA of the CDR3: TGTGCCAGCAGCCAAGATTTCGGCGGGGGGGCGTCGGAGACCCAGTACTTC. This sequence encodes CASSQDFGGGASETQYF.